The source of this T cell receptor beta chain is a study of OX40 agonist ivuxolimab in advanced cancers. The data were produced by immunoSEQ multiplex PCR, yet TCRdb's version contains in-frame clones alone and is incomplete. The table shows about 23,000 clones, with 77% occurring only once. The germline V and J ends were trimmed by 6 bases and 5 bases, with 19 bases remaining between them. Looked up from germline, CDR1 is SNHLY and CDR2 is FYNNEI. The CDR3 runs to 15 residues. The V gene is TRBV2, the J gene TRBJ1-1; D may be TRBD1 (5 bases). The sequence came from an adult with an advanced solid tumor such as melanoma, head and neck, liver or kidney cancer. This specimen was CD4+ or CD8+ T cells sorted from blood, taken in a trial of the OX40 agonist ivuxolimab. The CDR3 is CASSPGTSMGTEAFF. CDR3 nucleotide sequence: TGTGCCAGCAGCCCAGGGACGTCGATGGGAACTGAAGCTTTCTTT.